This T cell receptor (beta chain) appears in the sequencing data of a study of blood T cell repertoires in COVID-19. As for the study in general: Both acute and convalescent COVID-19 samples were obtained from the United States, Italy and Spain. From T cells, B-cell-depleted T cells, or PBMCs came the material, which was cDNA or gDNA.

This clone has only a few counts. V trimming: 0 bases; J trimming: 4 bases; junction bases outside the gene matches: 12. CDR1 and CDR2 (germline): MGHRA, YSYEKL. The CDR3 runs 18 residues. Original methodology: Researchers report that nucleated cell counts were estimated from reference gene primer amplification. Only in-frame clones appear in the TCRdb table, and some are missing; sequencing was by immunoSEQ multiplex PCR. Clone size and V and J calls were adopted from that table, with D and trimming inferred from the DNA. The table has some 48,000 clones, 80% to 90% seen once. The specimen was peripheral blood. The clonotype comes from a woman older than 75 with acute or convalescent COVID-19. The J gene is TRBJ2-4, the V gene TRBV4-1, with 7 bases identical to TRBD2. CDR3 nucleotide sequence: TGCGCCAGCAGCCAAGATCTGGGGGGAGGGCTGGGGAAAAACATTCAGTACTTC. It yields the protein CASSQDLGGGLGKNIQYF.